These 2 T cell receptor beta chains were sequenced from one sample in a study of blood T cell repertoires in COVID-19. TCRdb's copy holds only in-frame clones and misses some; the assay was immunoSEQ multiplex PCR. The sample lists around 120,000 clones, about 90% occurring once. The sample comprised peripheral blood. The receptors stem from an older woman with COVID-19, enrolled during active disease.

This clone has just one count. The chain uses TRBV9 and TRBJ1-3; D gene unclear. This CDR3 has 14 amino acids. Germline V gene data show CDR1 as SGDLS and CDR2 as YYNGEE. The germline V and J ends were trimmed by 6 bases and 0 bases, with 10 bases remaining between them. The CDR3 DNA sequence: TGTGCCAGCAATGGGCCCAGCTCTGGAAACACCATATATTTT. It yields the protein CASNGPSSGNTIYF.

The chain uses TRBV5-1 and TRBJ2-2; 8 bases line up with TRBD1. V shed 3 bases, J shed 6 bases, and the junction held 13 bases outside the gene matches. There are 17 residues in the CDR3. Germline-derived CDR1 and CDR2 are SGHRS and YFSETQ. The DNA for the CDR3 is TGCGCCAGCAGCTGGACCGACAGGGGAGCACGCCCCGGGGAGCTGTTTTTT. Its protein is CASSWTDRGARPGELFF.